This TCR beta chain stems from a study of cytomegalovirus exposure and HLA in healthy donors (TCRdb year 2017). Study-wide context: According to an earlier analysis of several hundred of the donors, some 170 million T cells yielded 90 million to 130 million unique TCR beta sequences and 250 to 350 Gb of sequence data. Because of strong linkage in the cohort, four to six DR-DQ haplotypes were treated as single units for association and clustering. HLA typing covered class I and class II loci at four-digit resolution. To decide whether each TCR beta V gene segment behaved as functional or pseudogenic, an earlier analysis of some 540 of the donors relied on high-throughput TCR beta sequencing. An early release that covered 500 to 800 HLA-typed donors contained about 290 gigabases of sequencing data and about 93 million unique TCR sequences. Donor age, sex, ethnicity and CMV serostatus were compiled together with the repertoire data. The study combined high-throughput TCR immunosequencing, statistical association of individual TCRs with disease status, and machine learning to predict cytomegalovirus infection status. Across 398 genotyped donors of the cohort, an average of roughly 200,000 unique TCR beta nucleotide sequences per donor were sequenced, and approximately 17% of those sequences were non-productive. Among the approximately 400 genotyped donors, around 81% belonged to the genetic ancestry cluster associated with self-reported Caucasian donors. Every repertoire in the discovery cohort had been generated on one and the same sequencing platform. A separate validation cohort of 100 to 150 different subjects was used in addition to the roughly 640-subject first cohort. A later analysis re-examined previously published TCR beta repertoires from more than 550 donors and added high-resolution HLA genotyping to investigate patterns of TCR occurrence. The later analysis used no new phenotypic data to find candidate immune exposures, relying instead on TCR beta sequences and their occurrence across donors. The number of typed donors differed by locus: about 620-640 for A, B, C, DRB1 and DQB1; 522 for DQA1; 606 for DPA1; and 400 to 480 for DPB1. The study was designed to test whether signatures of past pathogen exposure could be identified by cataloging public T cell receptors. Using immunosequencing, the study profiled T cell repertoires from fewer than 850 subjects and related those repertoires to cytomegalovirus serostatus. A later genetic analysis used genome-wide SNP genotypes for about 60% of the roughly 670 donors, treating that subset as a discovery cohort. What the research found in general, with its limitations: In a later analysis, HLA-associated TCR beta chains showed more clonal expansion and lower generation probabilities than non-associated chains that were equally common. Because counts were too low, about 18 rarely observed V segments, including chromosome 9 orphons, were excluded from the earlier analysis of 587 of the donors. Because the 87-base-pair reads could not distinguish some IMGT-functional V segments, including TRBV6-2 and TRBV6-3, those segments were excluded. Broadly in line with IMGT annotations, most TCR beta V segments showed up in productive rearrangements about 87% or about 30% of the time in an earlier analysis of under 700 of the donors. The sequencing pipeline was judged likely to have produced a cluster of highly shared sequence variants as a technical artifact. In a later genetic analysis, fewer N-insertions in productive TCRs were reported among donors in an Asian-associated ancestry cluster than the 666-donor mean. The cohort was sequenced for TCR beta chains only, and without alpha or paired-chain data the features that could be detected were limited. In a later analysis, several top co-occurrence clusters were reported to appear linked to parvovirus B19, influenza, CMV and Epstein-Barr virus. Sequencing depth was assumed to be roughly uniform across donors in the presence/absence analyses, though that assumption may not hold. Most TCR sequences were seen in very few donors, while some public TCRs were found in many individuals. The only immune exposure information available for the cohort was CMV serostatus. In a later analysis, most CMV-associated TCR beta chains were found to appear HLA-restricted, with HLA associations seemingly driven largely by CMV exposure. A few of the identified cytomegalovirus-associated TCR beta chains were confirmed in vitro to be specific for cytomegalovirus antigens. A further reported finding was that TCR beta sequences accurately predicted the HLA-A and HLA-B alleles for most subjects in the first cohort. In both the original and validation cohorts, the classifier was reported to diagnose cytomegalovirus status with high specificity and sensitivity. A later genetic analysis associated a missense DCLRE1C variant with V-gene and J-gene trimming of TCR beta chains, and an independent cohort replicated the association. A later analysis found that TCR association rates varied across HLA loci, with DRB1 alleles showing the most associated TCRs and HLA-C alleles the fewest. In the study, approximately 160 TCR beta chains were listed as associated with cytomegalovirus. It was suggested by the authors that the approach could potentially be generalized to other disease states and immunological phenotypes. Linkage disequilibrium might explain the correlated functional status among segregating V segments, but an unknown experimental factor could not be excluded. Because HLA typing was unavailable for some donors at each locus, only the typed subset was used in association tests. Strong co-occurrence of HLA alleles, especially DR and DQ, made assigning TCR associations to individual alleles difficult. In a later analysis, some 17,000 TCR beta sequences were associated with specific HLA alleles at a false discovery rate of 0.05.

A remark on this clone: Its antigen has not been determined. Base qualities are not provided; no much larger clone lies one nucleotide away.

V ends up 0 bases short and J 4 bases short, with an unmatched junction base count of 1. The CDR3 measures 15 amino acids from cysteine to phenylalanine. The entry retains the CDR3 DNA only, 45 bases that are in frame from base 1. The germline V gene encodes CDR1 MNHEY and CDR2 SVGAGI. Libraries were constructed by the immunoSEQ multiplex PCR assay. A mixture of 60 forward primers for TCR Vbeta segments and 13 reverse primers for TCR Jbeta segments was used in the multiplex PCR. The CDR3 region of rearranged TCR beta genes was amplified from genomic DNA by a multiplex PCR assay. The amplified TCR beta libraries were sequenced on the Illumina HiSeq System as 87-base-pair reads. Processing in the source paper ran as follows. Across the 600 to 700 repertoires, a later analysis counted approximately 83 million unique TCR beta chains, 9 million to 14 million of which were shared by at least two donors. A nearest-neighbor algorithm error-corrected the raw reads and collapsed the reads into unique sequences, merging closely related sequences to remove PCR and sequencing errors. V, D and J gene segments were assigned by aligning CDR3 sequences to IMGT reference sequences. For a sequence to be retained, at least a six-nucleotide match to both a V gene segment and a J gene segment was required. A rearrangement was called productive if the CDR3 had no stop codons and remained in frame with V and J, and every other rearrangement was called non-productive. CDR3 was defined by IMGT convention, running from the second conserved V-encoded cysteine to the conserved J-encoded phenylalanine. In an earlier analysis of roughly 610 of the donors, sequences lacking an unambiguous match to a single V gene segment were excluded. In an earlier analysis of approximately 590 of the donors, a V segment was called functional when productive rearrangements were above 56.7%, and segregating when the standard deviation between donors exceeded 5%. A statistical classification framework was developed to diagnose cytomegalovirus status using the catalog of TCR beta chain sequences. In a later analysis, TCR nucleotide sequences were compared against IMGT/GENE-DB human TR gene sequences so that V and J genes could be assigned. Using the TCRdist pipeline, a later analysis assigned CDR3 sequences along with most-parsimonious VDJ recombination scenarios. A later analysis defined each TCR beta chain by its CDR3 amino acid sequence plus V-gene family, and excluded reads lacking a unique V-gene family. In a later analysis, approximately 640 highly shared, low-generation-probability nucleotide sequences were removed to address suspected cross-contamination and a sequencing artifact. In a later analysis, a clonal expansion index for each public chain was calculated from normalized within-repertoire ranks of inferred template counts. In a later analysis, generation probabilities were computed with a VDJ recombination model fitted to out-of-frame rearrangements, and the resulting probabilities were checked against IGoR. In a later analysis, hypergeometric tests were used to score TCR-TCR, TCR-HLA and TCR-CMV co-occurrence, with a repertoire-size bias correction applied to TCR pairs. To estimate false discovery rates, a later analysis permuted the HLA or CMV assignments 20 times. A later analysis grouped co-occurring TCRs with DBSCAN, adding TCRdist sequence similarity when clustering within HLA-allele-positive subsets. Repertoires with fewer than 30,000 or more than 120,000 public chains were left out of co-occurrence clustering, as were five repertoires with anomalous nucleotide sharing. TCRdb holds this immuneACCESS table with in-frame rearrangements only. Some clones are missing; in checked studies, unresolved V genes explain under half, and the rest has no known cause. D and trimming were read from the DNA, whereas the V and J calls and clone size are those reported in that table. Present in this sample are roughly 87,000 clones, roughly 77% of which were seen just once. The top ten hold about 15% of the sample.

In total, fewer than 750 healthy bone marrow donors made up the cohort. Cohort members were all nominally healthy when sampled, although unrecorded immune exposures were likely present. The donor was CMV seropositive and was included in the group of some 290 seropositive cohort members. A peripheral blood sample was collected from each donor, and TCR beta sequencing was performed on peripheral blood mononuclear cells. The Qiagen DNeasy Blood Extraction Kit was used to extract genomic DNA from the blood cell samples. Rearrangement joined TRBV6-5 to TRBJ2-7, with 12 bases matching TRBD2. This clonotype originated in a middle-aged woman in good health and CMV-seropositive. What was sequenced was PBMCs. This receptor has the CDR3 CASSYSLAGGYEQYF. The sequence in DNA is TGTGCCAGCAGTTACTCGCTAGCGGGAGGGTACGAGCAGTACTTC.